This T cell receptor beta chain came from a study of PD-L1 blockade in urothelial cancer (dated 2017 in TCRdb). Background on the whole study: All patients started therapy around 2014 and received atezolizumab 1,200 mg intravenously every 3 weeks. About 90% of the roughly 29 patients were males with bladder-origin urothelial cancer, and about 60% of the 29 reported a prior smoking history. Patients had an ECOG performance status of 0 or 1 and had received between 0 and 3 prior chemotherapy regimens. Blood samples were analyzed at 3 weeks after treatment start (second dose) and at 6 weeks after treatment start. Blood samples gave a median of 141,255 T cells and tens of thousands of unique TCRs, with a median clonality of approximately 0.08. An exploratory multi-omic analysis was conducted of the somatic, immune and clinical correlates of response to PD-L1 blockade with atezolizumab in urothelial cancer. Pretreatment tumor samples and matched peripheral blood, collected serially before and after atezolizumab treatment, underwent TCR sequencing. Durable clinical benefit was defined as progression-free survival longer than 6 months, and TCR features were also tested against progression-free and overall survival. In the same patients, pretreatment tumors underwent whole exome sequencing and RNA sequencing in addition to TCR sequencing. Nine patients achieved durable clinical benefit and 20 did not. Pretreatment blood TCR-seq was available for about 30 patients, at least one posttreatment blood collection was obtained for about 24 patients, and tumor TCR-seq was available for about 24 patients.

Findings and caveats that apply to the study as a whole: Among patients with durable benefit, tumor-associated TCR clones showed greater expansion in peripheral blood 3 weeks after treatment started (n = 22, p = 0.022). Improved progression-free and overall survival was found to be associated with pretreatment peripheral blood TCR clonality below the median. Small sample size (n ≈ 30) and many exploratory analyses mean the results are intended to be hypothesis-generating.

Notes on this clone: No antigen is known for it. Base qualities are not at hand, and no much larger clone is one base apart.

The cohort included 29 patients with locally advanced or metastatic urothelial carcinoma who were treated at Memorial Sloan Kettering on a trial protocol. Peripheral blood mononuclear cells were collected pretreatment and during treatment, with between 1 and 8 total time points obtained per patient. The Qiagen DNeasy Blood extraction kit was used to purify genomic DNA from total PBMCs and tumor samples. Collected pretreatment and during treatment, PBMCs were isolated and stored as previously described. Each PCR received spiked-in synthetic TCR analog templates so that absolute template abundance could be estimated from read counts. Using the immunoSEQ assay, TCRbeta CDR3 regions were amplified from genomic DNA with bias-controlled V and J gene primers. Sequencing of rearranged TCRbeta segments was performed at approximately 20X coverage. The original pipeline was this. Sequencing errors were corrected by clustering and CDR3s were annotated against IMGT to assign V, D and J genes. Only productive TCRbeta rearrangements were used in downstream analyses, excluding out-of-frame or stop-codon sequences. Clonality was calculated as one minus the Shannon entropy normalized by the log of the number of unique productive sequences. Clones differing between time points or between blood and tumor were identified using Fisher's exact test with Benjamini-Hochberg correction, with an adjusted p below 0.01 applied as the threshold. The source is immuneACCESS, and TCRdb retained only in-frame sequences with V and J called. Part of the clones is not carried over; for the studies checked, unresolved V genes explain less than half of this, and the remainder is unexplained. From that table come the V and J calls and clone size; the DNA was used to work out D and trimming. This sample gives about 74,000 clones in total; approximately 80% of them show up just once. The biggest ten clones account for roughly 4.8% of the sample.

As encoded in the germline V gene, CDR1 is MNHEY while CDR2 is SVGAGI. Trimming removed 6 bases from V and 6 bases from J, leaving 15 bases between the germline ends. The CDR3 measures 14 amino acids from cysteine to phenylalanine. The CDR3 DNA has 42 bases and is translated from base 1. The TCR originated in a man between 65 and 80 years old with urothelial cancer. The chain is encoded by TRBV6-5 joined to TRBJ2-1; the D gene identity is not certain. Sample: PBMCs, taken around atezolizumab (anti-PD-L1) treatment. The base sequence is TGTGCCAGCAGATCGACGGGTGCAACCAATGAGCAGTTCTTC. It specifies CASRSTGATNEQFF.